The clone carrying this TCR beta chain was seen repeatedly, ten times or more. The sample originates from a study of early T cells in non-severe SARS-CoV-2 infection. Looking at the study overall: Sequencing of bulk RNA from unsorted whole blood was done, without chain pairing.

Attachment of unique molecular identifiers to individual cDNA molecules was performed. TCRdb analysed the 5' RACE reads with MiXCR anew, one entry per CDR3 protein. The sample holds 85,000 to 100,000 distinct CDR3 sequences, about 13% seen once. Germline V lookup: CDR1 DFQATT, CDR2 SNEGSKA (reference sequence). The CDR3 is made up of 14 amino acids. With V trimmed by 3 bases and J by 1 base, 4 bases remained unmatched. Sequencing was carried out using whole blood. V usage is TRBV20-1 and J usage is TRBJ2-5; 8 nucleotides align to TRBD1. This TCR derives from an adult who was a healthcare worker with PCR-confirmed SARS-CoV-2 infection or an uninfected control (not recorded which). CDR3 sequence reads: CSASKDRVQETQYF. DNA of the CDR3: TGCAGTGCTAGTAAGGACAGGGTCCAAGAGACCCAGTACTTC.